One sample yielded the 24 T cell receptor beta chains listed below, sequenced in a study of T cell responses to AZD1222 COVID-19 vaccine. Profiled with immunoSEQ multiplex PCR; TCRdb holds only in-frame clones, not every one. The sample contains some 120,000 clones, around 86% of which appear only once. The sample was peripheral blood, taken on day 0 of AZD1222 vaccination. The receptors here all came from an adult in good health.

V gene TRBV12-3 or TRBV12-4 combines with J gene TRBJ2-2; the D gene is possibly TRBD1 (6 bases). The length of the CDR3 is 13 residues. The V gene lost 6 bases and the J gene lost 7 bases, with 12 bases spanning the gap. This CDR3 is CASSPPDSGELFF. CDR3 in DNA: TGTGCCAGCAGCCCCCCGGACAGCGGGGAGCTGTTTTTT.

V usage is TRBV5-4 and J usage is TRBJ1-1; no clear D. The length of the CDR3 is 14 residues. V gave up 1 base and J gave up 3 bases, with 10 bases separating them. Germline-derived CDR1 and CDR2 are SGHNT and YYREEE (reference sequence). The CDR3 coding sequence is TGTGCCAGCAGCTTGTTCGGGGTACACACTGAAGCTTTCTTT. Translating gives CASSLFGVHTEAFF.

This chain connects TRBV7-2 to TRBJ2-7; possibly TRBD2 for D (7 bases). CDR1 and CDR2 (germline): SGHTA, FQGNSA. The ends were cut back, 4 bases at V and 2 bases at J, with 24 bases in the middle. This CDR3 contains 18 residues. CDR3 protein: CASSYPTQQAGAPYEQYF. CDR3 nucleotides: TGTGCCAGCAGCTATCCTACCCAACAGGCGGGGGCACCCTACGAGCAGTACTTC. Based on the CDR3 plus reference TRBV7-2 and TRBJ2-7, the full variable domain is GAGVSQSPSNKVTEKGKDVELRCDPISGHTALYWYRQSLGQGLEFLIYFQGNSAPDKSGLPSDRFSAERTGGSVSTLTIQRTQQEDSAVYLCASSYPTQQAGAPYEQYFGPGTRLTVT.

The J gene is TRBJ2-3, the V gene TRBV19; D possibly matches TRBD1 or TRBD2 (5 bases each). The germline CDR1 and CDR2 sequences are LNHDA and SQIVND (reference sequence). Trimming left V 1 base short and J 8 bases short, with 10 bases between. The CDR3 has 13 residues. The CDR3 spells CASSIGQRGTQYF. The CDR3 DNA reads TGTGCCAGTAGTATAGGACAGAGGGGTACGCAGTATTTT.

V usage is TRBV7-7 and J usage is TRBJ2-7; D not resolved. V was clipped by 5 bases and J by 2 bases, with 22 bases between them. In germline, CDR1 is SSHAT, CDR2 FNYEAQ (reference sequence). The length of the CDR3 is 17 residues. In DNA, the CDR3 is TGTGCCAGCAGCCCAGGTGGATTCGCAGCTAATCCCTACGAGCAGTACTTC. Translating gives CASSPGGFAANPYEQYF.

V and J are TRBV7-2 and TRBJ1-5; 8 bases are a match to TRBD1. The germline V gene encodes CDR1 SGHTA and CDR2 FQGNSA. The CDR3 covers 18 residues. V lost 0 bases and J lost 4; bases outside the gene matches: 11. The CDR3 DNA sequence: TGTGCCAGCAGCTTAGCGAGGGAGGGACAGGTCCTAAATCAGCCCCAGCATTTT. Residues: CASSLAREGQVLNQPQHF. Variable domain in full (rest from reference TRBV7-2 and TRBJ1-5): GAGVSQSPSNKVTEKGKDVELRCDPISGHTALYWYRQSLGQGLEFLIYFQGNSAPDKSGLPSDRFSAERTGGSVSTLTIQRTQQEDSAVYLCASSLAREGQVLNQPQHFGDGTRLSIL.

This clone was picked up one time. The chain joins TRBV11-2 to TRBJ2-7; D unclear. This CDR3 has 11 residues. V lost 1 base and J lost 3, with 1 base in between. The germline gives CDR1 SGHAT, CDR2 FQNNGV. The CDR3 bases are TGTGCCAGCAGCTTAGTCTACGAGCAGTACTTC. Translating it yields CASSLVYEQYF.

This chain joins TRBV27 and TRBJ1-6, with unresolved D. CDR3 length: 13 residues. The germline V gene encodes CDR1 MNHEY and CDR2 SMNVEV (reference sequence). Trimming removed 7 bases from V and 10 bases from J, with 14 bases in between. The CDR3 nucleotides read TGTGCCAGCAAACCCCCCGAACGGTCACCCCTCCACTTT. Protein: CASKPPERSPLHF.

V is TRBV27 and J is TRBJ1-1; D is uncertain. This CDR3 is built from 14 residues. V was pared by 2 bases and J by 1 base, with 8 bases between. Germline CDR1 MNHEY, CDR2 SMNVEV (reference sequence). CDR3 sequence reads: CASSLTVSNTEAFF. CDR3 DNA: TGTGCCAGCAGTTTAACGGTATCGAACACTGAAGCTTTCTTT.

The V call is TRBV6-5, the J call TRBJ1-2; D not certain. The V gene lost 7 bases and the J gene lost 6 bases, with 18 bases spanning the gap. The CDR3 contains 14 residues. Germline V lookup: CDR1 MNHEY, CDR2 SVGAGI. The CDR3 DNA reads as TGTGCCAGCACCCTGGCGCCGGGCGGTCATGGCTACACCTTC. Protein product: CASTLAPGGHGYTF.

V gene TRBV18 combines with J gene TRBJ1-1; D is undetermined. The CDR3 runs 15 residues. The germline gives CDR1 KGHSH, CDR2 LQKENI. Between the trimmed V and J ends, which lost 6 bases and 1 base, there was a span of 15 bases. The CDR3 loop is CASSPLITENTEAFF. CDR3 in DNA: TGTGCCAGCTCCCCCCTCATAACGGAGAACACTGAAGCTTTCTTT.

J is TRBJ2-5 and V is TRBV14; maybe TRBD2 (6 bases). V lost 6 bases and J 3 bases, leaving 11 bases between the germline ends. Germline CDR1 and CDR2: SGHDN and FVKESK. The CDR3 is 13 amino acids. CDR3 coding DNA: TGTGCCAGCAGAAAGCGGGCTGAAGAGACCCAGTACTTC. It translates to CASRKRAEETQYF.

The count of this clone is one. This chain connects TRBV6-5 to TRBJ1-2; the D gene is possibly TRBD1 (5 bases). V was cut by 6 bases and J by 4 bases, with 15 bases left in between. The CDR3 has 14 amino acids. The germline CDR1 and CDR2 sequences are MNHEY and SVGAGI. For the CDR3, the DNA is TGTGCCAGCAGCTTCGCCGGGGGGGGCTATGGCTACACCTTC. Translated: CASSFAGGGYGYTF.

The CDR3 is CASSLRGLGTNEKLFF. The CDR3, as DNA: TGTGCCAGCAGCCTCAGGGGGCTTGGTACTAATGAAAAACTGTTTTTT. The rearrangement uses TRBV3-1 (or the pseudogene TRBV3-2) and TRBJ1-4; TRBD1 aligns across 8 bases. This CDR3 comprises 16 residues. Per germline, CDR1 LGHDT and CDR2 YNNKEL (reference sequence). The V segment lost 4 bases and the J segment 2 bases; nucleotides outside the gene matches: 6.

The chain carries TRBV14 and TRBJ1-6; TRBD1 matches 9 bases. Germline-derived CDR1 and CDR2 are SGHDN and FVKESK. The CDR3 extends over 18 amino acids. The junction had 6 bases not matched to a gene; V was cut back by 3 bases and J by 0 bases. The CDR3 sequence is CASSQQDRGSSYNSPLHF. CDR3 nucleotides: TGTGCCAGCAGCCAGCAGGACAGGGGAAGCTCCTATAATTCACCCCTCCACTTT.

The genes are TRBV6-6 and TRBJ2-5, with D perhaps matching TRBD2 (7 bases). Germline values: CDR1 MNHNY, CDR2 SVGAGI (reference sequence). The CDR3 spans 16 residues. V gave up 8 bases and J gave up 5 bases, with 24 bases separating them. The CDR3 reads CASLRGVGGGHETQYF. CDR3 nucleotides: TGTGCCAGCCTTCGGGGGGTTGGGGGCGGTCATGAGACCCAGTACTTC.

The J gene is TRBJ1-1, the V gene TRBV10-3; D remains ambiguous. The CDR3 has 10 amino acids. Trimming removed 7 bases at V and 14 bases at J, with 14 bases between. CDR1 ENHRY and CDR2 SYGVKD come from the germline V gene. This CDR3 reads CAIKGDGIFF. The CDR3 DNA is TGTGCCATCAAGGGAGACGGGATCTTCTTT.

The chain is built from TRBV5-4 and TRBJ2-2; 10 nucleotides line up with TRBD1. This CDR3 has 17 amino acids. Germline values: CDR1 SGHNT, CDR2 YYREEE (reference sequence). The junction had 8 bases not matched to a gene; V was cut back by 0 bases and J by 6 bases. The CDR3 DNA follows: TGTGCCAGCAGCTTGGTCGGACAGGGGGTCGGGGCCGGGGAGCTGTTTTTT. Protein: CASSLVGQGVGAGELFF.

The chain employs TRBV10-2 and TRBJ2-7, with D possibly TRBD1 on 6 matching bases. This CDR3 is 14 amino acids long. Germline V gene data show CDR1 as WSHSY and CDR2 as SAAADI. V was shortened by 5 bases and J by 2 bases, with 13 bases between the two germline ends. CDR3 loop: CASSSYRDTYEQYF. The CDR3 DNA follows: TGCGCCAGCAGTTCTTACCGGGACACCTACGAGCAGTACTTC.

DNA for the CDR3: TGTGCCAGTAGTATTTTGGGGGGTAATGAAAAACTGTTTTTT. Protein product: CASSILGGNEKLFF. J is TRBJ1-4 and V is TRBV19; TRBD1 is a possible D gene (5 bases). This CDR3 region has 14 residues. Trimming cost V 3 bases and J 4 bases, with 9 bases left between them. The germline V gene encodes CDR1 LNHDA and CDR2 SQIVND (reference sequence).

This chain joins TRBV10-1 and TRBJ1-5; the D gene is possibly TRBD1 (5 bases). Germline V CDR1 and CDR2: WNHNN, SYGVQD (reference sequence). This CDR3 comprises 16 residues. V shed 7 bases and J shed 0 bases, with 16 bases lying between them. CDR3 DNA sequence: TGCGCCAGCAACCAATCCTGGGGACGTAGCAATCAGCCCCAGCATTTT. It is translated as CASNQSWGRSNQPQHF.

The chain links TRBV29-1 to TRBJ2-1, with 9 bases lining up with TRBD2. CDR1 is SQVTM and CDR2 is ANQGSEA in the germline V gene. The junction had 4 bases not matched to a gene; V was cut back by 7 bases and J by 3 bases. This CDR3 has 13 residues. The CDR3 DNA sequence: TGCAGCGCGGGGACTAGCAACTACAATGAGCAGTTCTTC. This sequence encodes CSAGTSNYNEQFF.

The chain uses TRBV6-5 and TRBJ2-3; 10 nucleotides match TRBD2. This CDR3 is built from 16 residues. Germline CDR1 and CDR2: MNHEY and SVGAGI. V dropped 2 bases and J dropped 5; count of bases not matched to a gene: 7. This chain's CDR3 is CASSYLSGGAQDTQYF. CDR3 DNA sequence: TGTGCCAGCAGTTACCTCAGCGGGGGGGCCCAAGATACGCAGTATTTT.

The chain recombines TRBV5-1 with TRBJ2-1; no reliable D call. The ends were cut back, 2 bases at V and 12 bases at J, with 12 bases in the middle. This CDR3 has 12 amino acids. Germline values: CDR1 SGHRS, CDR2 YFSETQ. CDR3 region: CASSLIKGRQFF. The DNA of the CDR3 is TGCGCCAGCAGCTTAATAAAGGGCCGGCAGTTCTTC. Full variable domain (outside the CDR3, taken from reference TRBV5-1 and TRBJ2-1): KAGVTQTPRYLIKTRGQQVTLSCSPISGHRSVSWYQQTPGQGLQFLFEYFSETQRNKGNFPGRFSGRQFSNSRSEMNVSTLELGDSALYLCASSLIKGRQFFGPGTRLTVL.